Listed below are T cell receptor beta chains from one sample, sequenced in a study of cytomegalovirus exposure and HLA in healthy donors. The assay was immunoSEQ multiplex PCR, and TCRdb's table has in-frame clones only and misses some. Here the sample spans some 170,000 clones, 75% to 80% being singletons. The specimen was PBMCs. These receptors were obtained from a man in his forties in good health and CMV-seropositive. Both conserved end residues are part of each CDR3. The D gene is left open where the match is weak. Clone size is shown for a subset of rows, as once, few, many or a class of expanded clone.

v_call	d_call	j_call	clone_size	cdr3_nt	cdr3_aa
TRBV28	TRBD1	TRBJ2-5	NA	TGTGCCAGCAGTTTCCCCGGTACAGGGGGCGTTGGGACCCAGTACTTC	CASSFPGTGGVGTQYF
TRBV11-3	TRBD1	TRBJ2-7	NA	TGTGCCAGCAGCATAGGACAGGACGTCTACGAGCAGTACTTC	CASSIGQDVYEQYF
TRBV10-1	TRBD1	TRBJ2-7	NA	TGCGCCAGCAGTGAGTCGGACAGGGTAAGGGAGCAGTACTTC	CASSESDRVREQYF
TRBV4-1	NA	TRBJ1-4	NA	TGCGCCAGCAGCCGGCAGACAGAGGCTGAAAAACTGTTTTTT	CASSRQTEAEKLFF
TRBV19	NA	TRBJ1-1	NA	TGTGCCAGTAGTATATATGGGAGCCTGAACACTGAAGCTTTCTTT	CASSIYGSLNTEAFF
TRBV7-8	NA	TRBJ1-3	NA	TGTGCCAGCAGCTTAGCTCCTCAGGGGAACACCATATATTTT	CASSLAPQGNTIYF
TRBV27	TRBD1	TRBJ1-1	NA	TGTGCCAGCAGTTTCCACGTAACAGGGGGAAACACTGAAGCTTTCTTT	CASSFHVTGGNTEAFF
TRBV7-2	TRBD2	TRBJ2-7	NA	TGTGCCAGCAGCTTAGTTAGCGGGAGCGGTGAGCAGTACTTC	CASSLVSGSGEQYF
TRBV15	TRBD2	TRBJ2-7	NA	TGTGCCACCAGCAGAGGCGGGAGCGAAGACGAGCAGTACTTC	CATSRGGSEDEQYF
TRBV11-3	TRBD1	TRBJ1-1	NA	TGTGCCAGCAGCTTGGGACAGAGGAAGGGGGGGAACACTGAAGCTTTCTTT	CASSLGQRKGGNTEAFF
TRBV15	TRBD1	TRBJ1-5	NA	TGTGCCACCAGCAGAGATCGTGGTCCTGCGGGACAGGGGGCGCCTAGCAATCAGCCCCAGCATTTT	CATSRDRGPAGQGAPSNQPQHF
TRBV2	NA	TRBJ2-2	NA	TGTGCCAGCGCCTCGGGATTTTCGAACACCGGGGAGCTGTTTTTT	CASASGFSNTGELFF
TRBV6-5	NA	TRBJ2-3	NA	TGTGCCAGCAGTTACTCGACGGCTAGTGGCACAGATACGCAGTATTTT	CASSYSTASGTDTQYF
TRBV7-2	TRBD1	TRBJ1-1	NA	TGTGCCAGCAGCCCAGGACAGGGACGGAACACTGAAGCTTTCTTT	CASSPGQGRNTEAFF
TRBV5-1	TRBD2	TRBJ2-7	NA	TGCGCCAGCAGCGCCGGACTAGCGGGGGTACAGAAGCAGTACTTC	CASSAGLAGVQKQYF
TRBV5-1	TRBD1	TRBJ1-2	NA	TGCGCCAGCCGGGACAGGGACTATGGCTACACCTTC	CASRDRDYGYTF
TRBV10-1	NA	TRBJ1-4	NA	TGCGCCAGCAGTGGGGGGGGCTCGGAGGAAAAACTGTTTTTT	CASSGGGSEEKLFF
TRBV15	NA	TRBJ2-4	once	TGTGCCGCCTCGCAGGGTGGAGATGGGAACATTCAGTACTTC	CAASQGGDGNIQYF
TRBV11-2	NA	TRBJ2-7	few	TGTGCCAGCAGCCCCCACAACAACTATAACGAGCAGTACTTC	CASSPHNNYNEQYF
TRBV5-4	NA	TRBJ2-7	NA	TGTGCCAGCAGAGGGGCCCCAGGGCGCGAGCAGTACTTC	CASRGAPGREQYF
TRBV7-3	NA	TRBJ2-2	once	TGTGCCAGCAGCCAGGACAGATACACCGGGGAGCTGTTTTTT	CASSQDRYTGELFF
TRBV19	NA	TRBJ1-5	NA	TGTGCCAGTAGTATGGAGCCCCTAAATGGAGCCCAGCATTTT	CASSMEPLNGAQHF
TRBV9	NA	TRBJ2-2	NA	TGTGCCAGCAGCGTAGCCAGGGGCCCCGGGGAGCTGTTTTTT	CASSVARGPGELFF
TRBV2	TRBD1	TRBJ1-3	NA	TGTGCCAGCAGTCATCCCGTTACCGGGACAGTTGGGAACACCATATATTTT	CASSHPVTGTVGNTIYF
TRBV4-1	NA	TRBJ2-3	few	TGCGCCAGCAGCCTCACTGAGGAGGAAGATACGCAGTATTTT	CASSLTEEEDTQYF
TRBV5-1	NA	TRBJ2-5	NA	TGCGCCAGCAGCGAACCAGGCGAGACCCAGTACTTC	CASSEPGETQYF
TRBV11-2	NA	TRBJ2-7	NA	TGTGCCAGCAGCTTAGATTTCAGGGCATTCTACGAGCAGTACTTC	CASSLDFRAFYEQYF
TRBV2	NA	TRBJ1-5	NA	TGTGCCAGCAGTGGGGAAGCGGGTCAGCCCCAGCATTTT	CASSGEAGQPQHF
TRBV19	NA	TRBJ1-1	once	TGTGCCAGTAGTATAGATGTGGCGGGAGGGCGGGGGAACACTGAAGCTTTCTTT	CASSIDVAGGRGNTEAFF
TRBV19	NA	TRBJ1-5	NA	TGTGCCAGTAGTACAGGGGTCACTAGCAATCAGCCCCAGCATTTT	CASSTGVTSNQPQHF
TRBV6-5	TRBD1	TRBJ1-5	NA	TGTGCCAGCAGCCAATACAGGGGAGGCAATCAGCCCCAGCATTTT	CASSQYRGGNQPQHF
TRBV13	TRBD2	TRBJ2-3	NA	TGTGCCAGCAGCTTACGAGGACTAGCACTAACAGATACGCAGTATTTT	CASSLRGLALTDTQYF
TRBV5-1	NA	TRBJ2-1	NA	TGCGCCAGCAGCATCTTCACAGGGAGCTACAATGAGCAGTTCTTC	CASSIFTGSYNEQFF
TRBV19	TRBD2	TRBJ2-7	few	TGTGCCAGTAGTCCGGGGACTAGCGCCTTCTACGAGCAGTACTTC	CASSPGTSAFYEQYF
TRBV5-4	TRBD1	TRBJ2-7	once	TGTGCCAGCACCTTTGGGCTGGGACAGAACTACGAGCAGTACTTC	CASTFGLGQNYEQYF
TRBV19	NA	TRBJ1-2	NA	TGTGCCAGTAGTACAGTAGGACAGACCTCCTATGGCTACACCTTC	CASSTVGQTSYGYTF
TRBV28	TRBD1	TRBJ2-1	NA	TGTGCCAGCAGTTCAGGGGGAGATCCCTACAATGAGCAGTTCTTC	CASSSGGDPYNEQFF
TRBV6-5	NA	TRBJ1-2	once	TGTGCCAGCAGTCCGACAGGCGACTATGGCTACACCTTC	CASSPTGDYGYTF
TRBV7-9	NA	TRBJ2-5	NA	TGTGCCAGCAGCTCCTTCACTAGGAGCGGGACCCAGTACTTC	CASSSFTRSGTQYF
TRBV14	TRBD2	TRBJ2-1	NA	TGTGCCAGCAGCCTAAGACTAGCGGGATACAATGAGCAGTTCTTC	CASSLRLAGYNEQFF
TRBV7-8	NA	TRBJ2-2	NA	TGTGCCAGCAGCTTCAGGGGAGGGACCGGGGAGCTGTTTTTT	CASSFRGGTGELFF
TRBV5-1	NA	TRBJ2-6	NA	TGCGCCAGCAGCCCCGTCTCCCGACATGGGGCCAACGTCCTGACTTTC	CASSPVSRHGANVLTF
TRBV7-6	TRBD1	TRBJ2-7	NA	TGTGCCAGCAGCTTTCATGGACAGGGGTACGAGCAGTACTTC	CASSFHGQGYEQYF
TRBV13	TRBD2	TRBJ2-7	NA	TGTGCCAGCAGCTTAAGGACTAGCGTTTCCTACGAGCAGTACTTC	CASSLRTSVSYEQYF
TRBV5-1	NA	TRBJ1-5	NA	TGCGCCAGCAGCGCTTATTTCGGTCAGCCCCAGCATTTT	CASSAYFGQPQHF
TRBV6-5	NA	TRBJ2-2	NA	TGTGCCAGCACCCGCCTACCCACCGGGGAGCTGTTTTTT	CASTRLPTGELFF
TRBV5-6	TRBD2	TRBJ2-5	NA	TGTGCCAGCAGCTCACTAGCGGCCGGAAAAGAGACCCAGTACTTC	CASSSLAAGKETQYF
TRBV10-3	NA	TRBJ2-5	NA	TGTGCCATCAGTGAGACCCTAGCCGGGAGGACCCAGTACTTC	CAISETLAGRTQYF
TRBV5-4	TRBD1	TRBJ1-2	NA	TGTGCCAGCAGCCGGGGACAGATTCCCTCCGAGTATGGCTACACCTTC	CASSRGQIPSEYGYTF
TRBV6-5	NA	TRBJ1-2	NA	TGTGCCAGCAGGGCCGGGGAACCCTATGGCTACACCTTC	CASRAGEPYGYTF